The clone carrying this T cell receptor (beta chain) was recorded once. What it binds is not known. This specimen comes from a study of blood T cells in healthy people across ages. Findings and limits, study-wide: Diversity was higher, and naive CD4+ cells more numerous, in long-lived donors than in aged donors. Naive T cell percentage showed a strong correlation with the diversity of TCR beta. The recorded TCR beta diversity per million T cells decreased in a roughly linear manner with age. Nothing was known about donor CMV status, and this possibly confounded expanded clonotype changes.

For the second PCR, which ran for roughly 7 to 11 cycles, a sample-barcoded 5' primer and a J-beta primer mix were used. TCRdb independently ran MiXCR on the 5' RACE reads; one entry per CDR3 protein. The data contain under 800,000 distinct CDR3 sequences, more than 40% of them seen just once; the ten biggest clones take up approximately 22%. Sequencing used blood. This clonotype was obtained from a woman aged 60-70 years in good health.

DNA for the CDR3: TGTGCCAGCAGCTTAGAGAGCATGAACACTGAAGCTTTCTTT. It specifies CASSLESMNTEAFF. The genes are TRBV11-2 and TRBJ1-1; the D is unclear. This CDR3 has 14 amino acids. V shed 0 bases and J shed 0 bases, with 5 bases lying between them. Germline loops: CDR1 SGHAT, CDR2 FQNNGV.